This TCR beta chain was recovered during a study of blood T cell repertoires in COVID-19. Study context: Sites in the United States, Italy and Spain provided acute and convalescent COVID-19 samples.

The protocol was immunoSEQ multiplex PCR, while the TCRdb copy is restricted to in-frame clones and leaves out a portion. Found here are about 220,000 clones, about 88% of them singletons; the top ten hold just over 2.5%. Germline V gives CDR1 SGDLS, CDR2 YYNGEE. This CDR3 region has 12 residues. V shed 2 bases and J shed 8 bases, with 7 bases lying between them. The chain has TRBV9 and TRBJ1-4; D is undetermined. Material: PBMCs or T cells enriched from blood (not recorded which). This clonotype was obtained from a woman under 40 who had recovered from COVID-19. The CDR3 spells CASSVSGEKLFF. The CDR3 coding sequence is TGTGCCAGCAGCGTCTCTGGCGAAAAACTGTTTTTT.